Listed here are 16 T cell receptor beta chains from one sample, sequenced in a study of blood T cell repertoires in COVID-19. The assay was immunoSEQ multiplex PCR, and TCRdb's table has in-frame clones only and misses some. The sample comprises around 85,000 clones, around 88% of which are singletons, and around 7.8% rests with the top ten. Sequencing used peripheral blood. The receptors were sampled from a man aged 45-65 years with active COVID-19.

The gene calls are TRBV24-1 and TRBJ2-3; no reliable D call. V lost 6 bases, J lost 0 bases, and 6 bases lay in between. This CDR3 comprises 13 residues. The germline V gene has CDR1 KGHDR and CDR2 SFDVKD. CDR3 amino acids: CATSLASTDTQYF. The DNA for the CDR3 is TGTGCCACCAGTCTGGCTAGCACAGATACGCAGTATTTT.

The J gene is TRBJ2-7, the V gene TRBV27; 10 nucleotides agree with TRBD1. Germline V CDR1 and CDR2: MNHEY, SMNVEV (reference sequence). The CDR3 spans 12 residues. V was clipped by 6 bases and J by 5 bases; unmatched bases: 1. The CDR3 DNA reads as TGTGCCAGCAGGGGACAGGGGAACGAGCAGTACTTC. Protein product: CASRGQGNEQYF.

The chain carries TRBV3-1 (or the pseudogene TRBV3-2) and TRBJ2-3; 9 bases are a match to TRBD2. V was clipped by 5 bases and J by 2 bases; unmatched bases: 8. Per the germline V gene, CDR1 is LGHDT and CDR2 is YNNKEL (reference sequence). The CDR3 is 16 residues long. Here the CDR3 DNA reads TGTGCCAGCAGCGATGTAGCGGGAGTCGCCACAGATACGCAGTATTTT. It yields the protein CASSDVAGVATDTQYF.

V is TRBV6-5 and J is TRBJ1-1; TRBD1 might be the D (6 bases). In germline, CDR1 is MNHEY, CDR2 SVGAGI. Trimming removed 8 bases at V and 4 bases at J, with 17 bases between. The CDR3 sequence is 14 residues long. In nucleotides, the CDR3 is TGTGCCAGCCGCGGCGGGGAGGGGGGCACTGAAGCTTTCTTT. This codes for CASRGGEGGTEAFF.

This clone was observed a few times. V usage is TRBV28 and J usage is TRBJ2-7, with 9 positions matching TRBD1. Germline CDR1 reads MDHEN; CDR2 reads SYDVKM. The CDR3 extends over 13 amino acids. CDR3 amino acids: CAAGGQGSHEQYF. The CDR3 DNA sequence: TGTGCAGCCGGGGGACAGGGATCCCACGAGCAGTACTTC.

J is TRBJ2-3 and V is TRBV19, with 8 nucleotides matching TRBD1. The V segment lost 3 bases and the J segment 5 bases; nucleotides outside the gene matches: 7. CDR3 length equals 15 residues. Germline CDR1 and CDR2: LNHDA and SQIVND (reference sequence). The DNA for the CDR3 is TGTGCCAGTAGTATGGGACAGGAGGTCGGAGATACGCAGTATTTT. Translating it yields CASSMGQEVGDTQYF.

The chain employs TRBV19 and TRBJ1-1; D gene unclear. V shed 3 bases and J shed 0 bases, with 11 bases lying between them. In germline, CDR1 is LNHDA, CDR2 SQIVND (reference sequence). The CDR3 loop spans 15 amino acids. The CDR3 loop is CASSIHGALNTEAFF. CDR3 bases: TGTGCCAGTAGTATCCACGGTGCCTTGAACACTGAAGCTTTCTTT. The entire variable domain, with the rest obtained from reference TRBV19 and TRBJ1-1, is as follows: DGGITQSPKYLFRKEGQNVTLSCEQNLNHDAMYWYRQDPGQGLRLIYYSQIVNDFQKGDIAEGYSVSREKKESFPLTVTSAQKNPTAFYLCASSIHGALNTEAFFGQGTRLTVV.

The chain combines TRBV2 with TRBJ2-2; 7 bases map to TRBD1. The germline V gene has CDR1 SNHLY and CDR2 FYNNEI. This CDR3 is built from 15 residues. The J segment lost 0 bases and the V segment lost 3 bases, leaving 1 base of the junction unmatched. CDR3 coding DNA: TGTGCCAGCAGTGAGACAGGGACGAACACCGGGGAGCTGTTTTTT. Its protein is CASSETGTNTGELFF.

The rearrangement joins TRBV6-4 to TRBJ2-2, with 10 bases fitting TRBD1. This CDR3 comprises 15 residues. J gave up 7 bases and V 6 bases, and 8 bases lay outside the gene matches. Looked up from germline, CDR1 is MRHNA and CDR2 is SNTAGT. This CDR3 is CASSVQGQGHGELFF. Written as DNA, the CDR3 is TGTGCCAGCAGCGTACAGGGACAGGGGCACGGGGAGCTGTTTTTT.

V usage is TRBV6-6 and J usage is TRBJ1-6, with D possibly matching TRBD1 (6 bases). This CDR3 comprises 14 residues. The germline V gene has CDR1 MNHNY and CDR2 SVGAGI (reference sequence). V shed 6 bases and J shed 9 bases, with 15 bases lying between them. CDR3 coding DNA: TGTGCCAGCAGGGGGGGGCAGTCGGGTTCACCCCTCCACTTT. Translating gives CASRGGQSGSPLHF.

The CDR3 DNA reads as TGTGCCAGCAGCGCGGGAGCCCAAAACACTGAAGCTTTCTTT. Protein product: CASSAGAQNTEAFF. This chain connects TRBV9 to TRBJ1-1; no clear D gene. The CDR3 totals 14 residues. V was cut by 3 bases and J by 2 bases, with 11 bases left in between. Germline CDR1 is SGDLS and CDR2 is YYNGEE.

This clone was counted between two and nine times. This chain's CDR3 is CAWSVFTDQPQHF. For the CDR3, the DNA is TGTGCCTGGAGTGTTTTTACAGATCAGCCCCAGCATTTT. The V gene is TRBV30, the J gene TRBJ1-5; D is ambiguous. The CDR3 has 13 residues. The germline CDR1 and CDR2 sequences are GTSNPN and SVGIG (reference sequence). V lost 0 bases to trimming and J lost 5 bases, with 8 bases between them.

The gene calls are TRBV4-3 and TRBJ2-3, with 8 bases fitting TRBD2. From germline, CDR1 is LGHNA and CDR2 YSLEER. V lost 0 bases to trimming and J lost 0 bases; unmatched junction nucleotides: 5. The CDR3 extends over 17 amino acids. The CDR3 sequence is CASSQDPSGHSTDTQYF. In DNA form, the CDR3 reads TGCGCCAGCAGCCAAGACCCTAGCGGGCACAGCACAGATACGCAGTATTTT.

This sequence joins TRBV5-5 and TRBJ2-1, with D possibly matching TRBD2 (5 bases). This CDR3 spans 17 amino acids. V lost 1 base, J lost 1 base, and 15 bases lay in between. The germline gives CDR1 SGHKS, CDR2 YYEKEE (reference sequence). The CDR3 nucleotides are TGTGCCAGCAGCTTGCGTGCGGGTTTCATTTCCTACAATGAGCAGTTCTTC. Translation: CASSLRAGFISYNEQFF.

The rearrangement uses TRBV27 and TRBJ2-1; 7 nucleotides agree with TRBD2. Germline lookup yields CDR1 MNHEY and CDR2 SMNVEV (reference sequence). Trimming at V came to 5 bases and at J to 5 bases, leaving 6 bases not matched to a gene. The CDR3 sequence is 14 residues long. CDR3: CASSILAANNEQFF. The DNA for the CDR3 is TGTGCCAGCAGTATCCTAGCGGCTAACAATGAGCAGTTCTTC.

The gene calls are TRBV2 and TRBJ2-1; 8 nucleotides match TRBD2. Germline V gene sequence: CDR1 SNHLY, CDR2 FYNNEI. The CDR3 runs to 15 residues. With 10 bases clipped from V and 10 bases from J, the junction kept 18 bases outside the gene matches. The DNA of the CDR3 is TGTGCCAACCTCCAAGCGGGAGCTCTCAAGGGGGAGCAGTTCTTC. Protein sequence: CANLQAGALKGEQFF.